A single sample gave rise to the 13 T cell receptor beta chains below, sequenced in a study of tumor and adjacent non-tumor tissue in lung cancer (dated by TCRdb to 2016 to 2019). The method behind the library was multiplex PCR. The sequencing machine was an Illumina HiSeq 2500. TCRbeta libraries were constructed through three rounds of nested PCR with primers (Table S4) according to protocols modified from ARM-PCR. TCRdb cleaned the public reads at Q25 with fastp, built clones with MiXCR and kept in-frame beta chains. Each record represents a unique CDR3 protein, reported with the most common genes and DNA among its rows. The sample table contains roughly 74,000 distinct CDR3 sequences; only one count was recorded for 76% of them. Jointly, the top ten make up approximately 40% of the sample. RNA was isolated from bulk, unsorted tissue, and RNA quality was assessed with a NanoDrop ND-1000 and an Agilent 2100. For the normal lung samples, distant non-tumor tissue was collected more than 3 cm away from the tumor edge.

The sequenced sample consisted of distant non-tumor lung tissue. Every receptor here comes from a man between 70 and 80 years old with non-small cell lung cancer.

The sample holds a few counts of this clonotype. A read error may account for a junction end that differs from germline. The chain uses TRBV19 and TRBJ2-1; the match to TRBD2 covers 8 bases. Germline-derived CDR1 and CDR2 are LNHDA and SQIVND (reference sequence). The CDR3 runs 18 residues. Written as DNA, the CDR3 is TGTGCCAGTAGTATTCCATTGGGTAGCGGGGCATCCTACAATGAGCGGTTCTTC. Its protein is CASSIPLGSGASYNERFF.

In regard to this clonotype: A read error may account for a junction end that differs from germline. The chain carries TRBV6-5 and TRBJ2-2; 9 positions match TRBD1. CDR3 length: 14 amino acids. The germline V gene has CDR1 MNHEY and CDR2 SVGAGI. The CDR3 DNA reads as TGTACCAGTAGTCGGACAGGGGTCACCGGTGAGCTGTTTTTT. Amino acids: CTSSRTGVTGELFF.

This clonotype was detected a few times. One base away lies a much larger clone, so this may be a sequencing read error. The V and J genes are TRBV29-1 and TRBJ2-5; 7 nucleotides agree with TRBD2. The CDR3 is 13 residues long. Germline V gene sequence: CDR1 SQVTM, CDR2 ANQGSEA. The CDR3 bases are TGCAGCGTTGGAGGCGGGAGAGAAGGGACCCAGCACTTC. Its translation: CSVGGGREGTQHF.

Turning to this clonotype: Mismatch with germline at one junction end may stem from a read error. The J gene is TRBJ2-1, the V gene TRBV6-1; 7 nucleotides match TRBD1. The V gene's germline CDR1 is MNHNS and CDR2 SASEGT. The CDR3 loop spans 14 amino acids. The CDR3 sequence is CASSGTGELDEQIF. The CDR3 DNA follows: TGTGCTAGCAGTGGAACAGGGGAATTGGATGAGCAGATCTTC.

The V and J genes are TRBV4-3 and TRBJ2-5, with D tentatively TRBD1 (5 bases). This CDR3 has 16 amino acids. Trimming took off 4 bases at V and 4 bases at J, with 19 bases between the two ends. Per the germline V gene, CDR1 is LGHNA and CDR2 is YSLEER. The CDR3 region is CASSRGVGPLGETQYF. The CDR3, as DNA: TGCGCCAGCAGCCGAGGTGTGGGGCCCTTAGGAGAGACCCAGTACTTC.

This clonotype was detected once. The chain has TRBV11-2 and TRBJ2-6; D gene ambiguous. CDR1 is SGHAT and CDR2 is FQNNGV in the germline V gene. This CDR3 has 16 residues. Trimming cost V 3 bases and J 0 bases, with 9 bases left between them. The CDR3 DNA reads as TGTGCCAGCAGCTTGCAAATGAGCTCTGGGGCCAACGTCCTGACTTTC. Residues: CASSLQMSSGANVLTF. Full variable domain (remainder filled in from reference TRBV11-2 and TRBJ2-6): EAGVAQSPRYKIIEKRQSVAFWCNPISGHATLYWYQQILGQGPKLLIQFQNNGVVDDSQLPKDRFSAERLKGVDSTLKIQPAKLEDSAVYLCASSLQMSSGANVLTFGAGSRLTVL.

In the case of this clonotype: The conserved closing phenylalanine or tryptophan is absent in this CDR3, likely reflecting a read error. The chain is built from TRBV12-3 or TRBV12-4 and TRBJ1-2; 7 positions agree with TRBD1. The CDR3 length is 14 residues. CDR3 loop: CASRAGTDKYDYTL. The CDR3 nucleotides are TGTGCCAGCAGGGCCGGGACAGACAAGTATGACTACACCTTG.

Turning to this clonotype: Germline and junction disagree at one end, which may indicate a read error. J is TRBJ2-1 and V is TRBV7-9, with TRBD2 matching 10 bases. Looked up from germline, CDR1 is SEHNR and CDR2 is FQNEAQ (reference sequence). This CDR3 comprises 14 residues. CDR3 in amino acids: CASSSSGGYNERFF. Here the CDR3 DNA reads TGTGCCAGCAGCTCTAGCGGGGGCTACAATGAGCGGTTCTTC.

The sample holds one count of this clonotype. The chain employs TRBV20-1 and TRBJ2-3; D is undetermined. The DNA end is a closer match to TRBJ1-5, so the J assignment may be wrong. The CDR3 is 14 amino acids. Germline CDR1 DFQATT, CDR2 SNEGSKA (reference sequence). The CDR3 DNA reads as TGCAGTGTTAAGGCCCAGCCCATCTCAGATACGCAGCATTTT. It encodes CSVKAQPISDTQHF.

As for this clonotype: The CDR3 does not end in the conserved phenylalanine or tryptophan, so this is likely a read error. The J gene is TRBJ1-2, the V gene TRBV29-1; D gene ambiguous. Germline V gene data show CDR1 as SQVTM and CDR2 as ANQGSEA. CDR3 length: 14 residues. Here the CDR3 reads CSAERGKSNYGYTI. CDR3 bases: TGCAGCGCCGAGAGAGGGAAGTCTAACTATGGTTACACCATC.

Notes on this clonotype: Given the absence of the conserved phenylalanine or tryptophan at the CDR3 end, a read error is likely. This chain connects TRBV29-1 to TRBJ2-3, with 9 bases that match TRBD1. The CDR3 consists of 17 residues. The germline CDR1 and CDR2 sequences are SQVTM and ANQGSEA. In nucleotides, the CDR3 is TGCACCTTACTCCCATATGTGACAGGGGGGGACACACATACGCAGTATCTT. It encodes CTLLPYVTGGDTHTQYL.

Regarding this clonotype: A read error may explain this, as a much larger clone is one base away. The chain couples TRBV5-6 to TRBJ2-7, with 7 bases matching TRBD1. Germline V gene sequence: CDR1 SGHDT, CDR2 YYEEEE. The CDR3 is 15 amino acids. After removal of 1 base from V and 4 bases from J, the junction contained 8 bases not matched to a gene. The CDR3 DNA follows: TGTGCCAGCAGCTTGTTCGACAGGGACGGGTACGAGCAGTACTTC. Amino acids: CASSLFDRDGYEQYF. The complete variable domain, with remaining parts taken from reference TRBV5-6 and TRBJ2-7, reads DAGVTQSPTHLIKTRGQQVTLRCSPKSGHDTVSWYQQALGQGPQFIFQYYEEEERQRGNFPDRFSGHQFPNYSSELNVNALLLGDSALYLCASSLFDRDGYEQYFGPGTRLTVT.

This clonotype has just one count. Compared with germline, one end of the junction differs, possibly owing to a read error. The rearrangement uses TRBV9 and TRBJ2-3, with 16 bases fitting TRBD2. This CDR3 is 19 amino acids long. Germline V gene sequence: CDR1 SGDLS, CDR2 YYNGEE. CDR3 loop: CASSAQMGLAGGNTNTQYF. CDR3 DNA sequence: TGTGCCAGCAGCGCCCAGATGGGACTAGCGGGGGGGAACACAAATACGCAGTATTTT.